This T cell receptor beta chain was sequenced for a study of shared clonotypes between healthy human individuals. Germline loops: CDR1 SGDLS, CDR2 YYNGEE. Trimming stripped 4 bases from V and 8 bases from J, with 18 bases between. The CDR3 is made up of 15 amino acids. Assay used: immunoSEQ multiplex PCR; TCRdb lists only in-frame clones, some missing. The sample lists some 1,400,000 clones, roughly 96% occurring once. The sample was naive CD4+ T cells sorted from blood. The subset is: CD45RA+ positively selected. The chain combines TRBV9 with TRBJ1-4; D is possibly TRBD1 (6 bases). This receptor was identified in a man aged 25 to 45 in good health. CDR3 DNA sequence: TGTGCCAGCAGCCCTGGGAACAGGGCGGAGGAAAAACTGTTTTTT. Translation: CASSPGNRAEEKLFF.